The source of this T cell receptor (beta chain) is a study of CD8+CD57+ T cells in acquired aplastic anemia. TCR beta VDJ combinations and CDR3 sequences were profiled from genomic DNA. Each CDR3 protein gets one entry after TCRdb re-called the reads with MiXCR. This table holds roughly 240,000 distinct CDR3 sequences, around 45% found once. Patients included in sequencing had previously demonstrated CD8+CD57+ cell expansion by flow cytometry. V was cut by 0 bases and J by 5 bases, with 2 bases left in between. Germline loops: CDR1 SGDLS, CDR2 YYNGEE. The CDR3 contains 12 residues. This clonotype came up many times.

Sequencing was done on a sample of sorted CD4+, CD8+, or CD8+CD57+ T cells (not recorded which) from PBMCs. The receptor's source is a human donor with aplastic anemia. V gene TRBV9 combines with J gene TRBJ2-2; D is unclear. This CDR3 reads CASSVATGELFF. DNA for the CDR3: TGTGCCAGCAGCGTAGCAACCGGGGAGCTGTTTTTT.